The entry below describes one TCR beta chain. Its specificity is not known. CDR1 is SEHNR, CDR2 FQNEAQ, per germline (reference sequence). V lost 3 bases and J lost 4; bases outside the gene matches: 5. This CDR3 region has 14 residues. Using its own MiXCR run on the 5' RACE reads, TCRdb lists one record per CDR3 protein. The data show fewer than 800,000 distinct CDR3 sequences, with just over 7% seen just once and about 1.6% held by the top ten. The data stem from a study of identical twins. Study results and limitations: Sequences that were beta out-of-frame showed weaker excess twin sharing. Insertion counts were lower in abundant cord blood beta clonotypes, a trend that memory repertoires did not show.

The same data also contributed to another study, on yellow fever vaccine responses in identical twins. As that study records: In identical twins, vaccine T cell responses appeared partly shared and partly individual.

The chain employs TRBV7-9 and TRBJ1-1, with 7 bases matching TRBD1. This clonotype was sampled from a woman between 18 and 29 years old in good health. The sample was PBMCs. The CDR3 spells CASSLTGYGTEAFF. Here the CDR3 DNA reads TGTGCCAGCAGCTTGACAGGGTATGGCACTGAAGCTTTCTTT.